What follows describes a single T cell receptor beta chain. Antigen unknown. TCRdb's copy holds only in-frame clones and misses some; the assay was immunoSEQ multiplex PCR. The data show about 110,000 clones, with 90% to 95% seen just once and more than 3% held by the top ten. The data belong to a study of brain T cells in children with intractable seizures. Study outcomes and limitations: Only CDR3 sequence similarity suggested viral specificity, without known HCMV serostatus.

The sequenced cases were selected for having the highest brain T cell transcript signatures. At least one anti-epileptic drug was given before surgery. Germline loops: CDR1 DFQATT, CDR2 SNEGSKA (reference sequence). The ends were cut back, 5 bases at V and 5 bases at J, with 10 bases in the middle. The CDR3 has 11 residues. The TCR sequence derives from a boy under two years old with hemimegalencephaly and intractable seizures. V usage is TRBV20-1 and J usage is TRBJ2-7; D remains ambiguous. The specimen comprised peripheral blood, sampled at surgery. The CDR3 bases are TGCAGTGCTCGCCACTCAAACGAGCAGTACTTC. Translating it yields CSARHSNEQYF.